The present T cell receptor beta chain was sequenced within a study of blood T cell repertoires in COVID-19. Study in general: The United States, Italy and Spain provided the acute and convalescent COVID-19 samples.

The V end lost 10 bases, the J end lost 2 bases, and 15 bases lay between the germline ends. The CDR3 loop spans 13 amino acids. Germline-derived CDR1 and CDR2 are MNHEY and SMNVEV (reference sequence). Sequenced by immunoSEQ multiplex PCR; TCRdb stores in-frame clones only, minus some. The sample lists 240,000 or so clones; 88% were seen once. The source of this sequence is a woman in her thirties or forties who had recovered from COVID-19. This chain joins TRBV27 and TRBJ2-7; no clear D. The sequencing input was peripheral blood. CDR3 in amino acids: CATRPGWTYEQYF. As DNA, the CDR3 is TGTGCCACCCGACCCGGGTGGACCTACGAGCAGTACTTC.